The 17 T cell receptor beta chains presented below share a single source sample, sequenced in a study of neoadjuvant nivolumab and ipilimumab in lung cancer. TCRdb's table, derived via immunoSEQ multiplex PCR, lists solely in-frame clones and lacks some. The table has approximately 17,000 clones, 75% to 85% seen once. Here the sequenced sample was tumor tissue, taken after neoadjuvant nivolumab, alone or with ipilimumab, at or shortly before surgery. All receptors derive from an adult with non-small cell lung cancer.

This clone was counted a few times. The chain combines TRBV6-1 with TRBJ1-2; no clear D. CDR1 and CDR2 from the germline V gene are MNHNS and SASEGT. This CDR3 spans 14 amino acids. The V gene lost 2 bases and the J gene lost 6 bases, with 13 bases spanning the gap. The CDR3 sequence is CASSESGPGDGYTF. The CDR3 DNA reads TGTGCCAGCAGTGAAAGTGGGCCGGGTGATGGCTACACCTTC.

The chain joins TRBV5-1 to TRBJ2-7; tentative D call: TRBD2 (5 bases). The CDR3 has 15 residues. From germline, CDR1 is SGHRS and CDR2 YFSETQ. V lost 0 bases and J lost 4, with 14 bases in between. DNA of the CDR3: TGCGCCAGCAGCTTGGCCCTAGCACTAAGGTACGAGCAGTACTTC. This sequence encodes CASSLALALRYEQYF.

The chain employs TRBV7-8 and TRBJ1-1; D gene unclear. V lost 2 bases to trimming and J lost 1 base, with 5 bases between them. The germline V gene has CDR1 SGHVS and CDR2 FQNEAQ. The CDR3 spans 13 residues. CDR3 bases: TGTGCCAGCAGCTTAACGGCGAACACTGAAGCTTTCTTT. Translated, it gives CASSLTANTEAFF.

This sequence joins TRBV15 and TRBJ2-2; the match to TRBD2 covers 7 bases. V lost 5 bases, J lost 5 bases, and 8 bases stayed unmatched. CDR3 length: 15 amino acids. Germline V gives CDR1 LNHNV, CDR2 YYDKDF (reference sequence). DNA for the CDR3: TGTGCCACCAGCCGCGGGACTACAGGAACCGGGGAGCTGTTTTTT. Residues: CATSRGTTGTGELFF.

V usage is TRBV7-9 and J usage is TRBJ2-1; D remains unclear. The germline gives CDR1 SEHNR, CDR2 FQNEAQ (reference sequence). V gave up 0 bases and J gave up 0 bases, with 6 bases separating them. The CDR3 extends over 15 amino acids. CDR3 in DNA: TGTGCCAGCAGCTTAGCGGTCCCCTCCTACAATGAGCAGTTCTTC. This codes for CASSLAVPSYNEQFF. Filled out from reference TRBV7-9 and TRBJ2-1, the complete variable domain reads DTGVSQNPRHKITKRGQNVTFRCDPISEHNRLYWYRQTLGQGPEFLTYFQNEAQLEKSRLLSDRFSAERPKGSFSTLEIQRTEQGDSAMYLCASSLAVPSYNEQFFGPGTRLTVL.

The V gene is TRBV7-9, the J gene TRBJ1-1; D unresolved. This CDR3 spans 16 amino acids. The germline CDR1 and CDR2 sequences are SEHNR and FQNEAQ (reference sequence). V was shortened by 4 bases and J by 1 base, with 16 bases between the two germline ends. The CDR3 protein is CASSSGDLTGNTEAFF. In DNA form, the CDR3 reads TGTGCCAGCAGCTCAGGTGACCTGACGGGGAACACTGAAGCTTTCTTT.

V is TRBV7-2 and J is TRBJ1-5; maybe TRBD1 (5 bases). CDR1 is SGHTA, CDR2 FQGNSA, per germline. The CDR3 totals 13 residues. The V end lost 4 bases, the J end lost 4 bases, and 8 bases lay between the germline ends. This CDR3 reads CASSSRVNQPQHF. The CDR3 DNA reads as TGTGCCAGCAGCTCCAGGGTGAATCAGCCCCAGCATTTT.

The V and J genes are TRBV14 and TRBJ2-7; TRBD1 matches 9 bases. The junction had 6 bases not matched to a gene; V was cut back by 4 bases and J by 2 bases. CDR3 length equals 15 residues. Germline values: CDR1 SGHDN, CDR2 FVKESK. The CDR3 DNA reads TGTGCCAGCAGCCGCTTGGACAGGGGAACCTACGAGCAGTACTTC. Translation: CASSRLDRGTYEQYF.

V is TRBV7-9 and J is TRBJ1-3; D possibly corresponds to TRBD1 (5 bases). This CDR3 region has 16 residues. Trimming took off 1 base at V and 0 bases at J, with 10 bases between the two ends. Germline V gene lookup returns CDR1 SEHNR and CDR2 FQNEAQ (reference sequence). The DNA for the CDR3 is TGTGCCAGCAGCTTAGGACAGCCAGGCTCTGGAAACACCATATATTTT. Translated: CASSLGQPGSGNTIYF.

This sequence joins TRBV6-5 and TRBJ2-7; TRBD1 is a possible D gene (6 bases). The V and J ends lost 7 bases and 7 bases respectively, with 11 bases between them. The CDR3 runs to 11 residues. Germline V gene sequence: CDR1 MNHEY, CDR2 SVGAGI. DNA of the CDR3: TGTGCCAGCACAGATACAGGGGAGCAGTACTTC. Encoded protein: CASTDTGEQYF.

The CDR3 region is CASSVVASGGYNEQFF. In nucleotides, the CDR3 is TGTGCCAGCAGCGTAGTAGCTAGCGGGGGCTACAATGAGCAGTTCTTC. This chain uses TRBV9 with TRBJ2-1; 10 bases map to TRBD2. The CDR3 has 16 residues. Germline CDR1 SGDLS, CDR2 YYNGEE. The V and J ends lost 0 bases and 3 bases, in that order; junction bases with no gene match: 3.

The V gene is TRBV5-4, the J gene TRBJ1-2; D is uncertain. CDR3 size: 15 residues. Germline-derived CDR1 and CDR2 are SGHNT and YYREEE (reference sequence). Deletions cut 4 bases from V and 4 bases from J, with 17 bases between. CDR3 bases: TGTGCCAGCAGCCCGAGGTGGGAGGCTCTCTATGGCTACACCTTC. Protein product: CASSPRWEALYGYTF.

The CDR3 here is CASSQEGSGRNTEAFF. CDR3 nucleotides: TGCGCCAGCAGCCAAGAAGGGTCGGGACGGAACACTGAAGCTTTCTTT. The J gene is TRBJ1-1, the V gene TRBV4-1, with D maybe TRBD1 (5 bases). CDR3 length: 16 amino acids. Germline-derived CDR1 and CDR2 are MGHRA and YSYEKL. V was shortened by 0 bases and J by 1 base, with 12 bases between the two germline ends.

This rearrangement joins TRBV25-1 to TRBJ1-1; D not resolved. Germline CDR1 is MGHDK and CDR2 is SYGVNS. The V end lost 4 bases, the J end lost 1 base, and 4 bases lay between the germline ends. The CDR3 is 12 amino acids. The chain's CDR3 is CASSVWNTEAFF. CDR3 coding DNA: TGTGCCAGCAGTGTATGGAACACTGAAGCTTTCTTT. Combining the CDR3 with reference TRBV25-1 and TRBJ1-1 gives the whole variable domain EADIYQTPRYLVIGTGKKITLECSQTMGHDKMYWYQQDPGMELHLIHYSYGVNSTEKGDLSSESTVSRIRTEHFPLTLESARPSHTSQYLCASSVWNTEAFFGQGTRLTVV.

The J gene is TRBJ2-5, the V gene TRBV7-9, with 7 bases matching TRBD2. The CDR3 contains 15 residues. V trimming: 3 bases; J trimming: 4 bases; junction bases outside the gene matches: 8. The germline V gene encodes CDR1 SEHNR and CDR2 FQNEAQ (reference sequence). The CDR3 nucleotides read TGTGCCAGCAGCTTGGCGGCTAGCGGTGCAGAGACCCAGTACTTC. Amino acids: CASSLAASGAETQYF.

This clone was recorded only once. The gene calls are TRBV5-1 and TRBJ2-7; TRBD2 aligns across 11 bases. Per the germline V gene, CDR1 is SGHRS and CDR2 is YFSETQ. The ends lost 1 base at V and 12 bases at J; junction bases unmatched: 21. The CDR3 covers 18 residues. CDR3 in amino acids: CASSLKRPPGLAEVSGYF. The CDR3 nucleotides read TGCGCCAGCAGCTTGAAACGTCCCCCGGGACTAGCGGAAGTGTCCGGGTACTTC.

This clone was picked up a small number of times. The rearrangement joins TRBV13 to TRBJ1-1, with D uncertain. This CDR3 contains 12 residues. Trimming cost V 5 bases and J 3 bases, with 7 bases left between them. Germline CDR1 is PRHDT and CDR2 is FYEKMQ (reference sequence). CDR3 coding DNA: TGTGCCAGCAGCCAAGATGACACTGAAGCTTTCTTT. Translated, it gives CASSQDDTEAFF.